What follows describes a single T cell receptor (beta chain). This clone's antigen is unknown. No base quality values were provided; no much bigger clone lies one nucleotide off. The sample belongs to a study of cytomegalovirus exposure and HLA in healthy donors (dated by TCRdb to about 2017). Background on the whole study: In an earlier analysis of around 540 of the donors, less than 350 Gb of sequence data and 90 million to 130 million unique TCR beta sequences from some 170 million T cells were reported. To study patterns of TCR occurrence, a later analysis re-analyzed previously published TCR beta repertoires from 600 to 750 donors and added high-resolution HLA genotyping. All discovery cohort repertoires had been generated using a single sequencing platform. In an earlier analysis of 587 of the donors, high-throughput TCR beta sequencing was used to judge whether each TCR beta V gene segment behaved as functional or pseudogenic. The study used immunosequencing to profile the T cell repertoires of some 600 subjects and linked those repertoires to cytomegalovirus serostatus. Around 320 gigabases of sequencing data and approximately 93 million unique TCR sequences were included in an early release covering about 700 HLA-typed donors. Typing coverage differed by locus: A, B, C, DRB1 and DQB1 were typed in roughly 629-640 donors, DQA1 in roughly 510, DPA1 in 600 to 610, and DPB1 in just under 480. Of the roughly 420 genotyped donors, approximately 81% were placed in the genetic ancestry cluster associated with self-reported Caucasian donors. High-throughput TCR immunosequencing, statistical association of individual TCRs with disease status, and machine learning were combined to predict cytomegalovirus infection status. Roughly 5 DR-DQ haplotypes were treated as single units for association and clustering because of strong linkage in the cohort. Donor age, sex, ethnicity and CMV serostatus were compiled together with the repertoire data. On average, around 200,000 unique TCR beta nucleotide sequences were sequenced per donor among some 420 genotyped donors of the cohort, with 15% to 20% of those sequences being non-productive. In a later genetic analysis, genome-wide SNP genotypes for 398 of the 666 donors were used, and that subset was treated as a discovery cohort. Along with the roughly 700-subject first cohort, a separate validation cohort of over a hundred different subjects was used. The later analysis used no new phenotypic data to find candidate immune exposures, relying instead on TCR beta sequences and their occurrence across donors. The study was designed to test whether signatures of past pathogen exposure could be identified by cataloging public T cell receptors. HLA typing covered class I and class II loci at four-digit resolution. Broader findings and caveats from the paper: In a later analysis, most CMV-associated TCR beta chains were found to appear HLA-restricted, with HLA associations seemingly driven largely by CMV exposure. Because counts were too low, 15 to 20 rarely observed V segments, including chromosome 9 orphons, were excluded from the earlier analysis of a few hundred of the donors. Specific HLA alleles were associated with 15,000 to 20,000 TCR beta sequences at a false discovery rate of 0.05 in a later analysis. In an earlier analysis of some 540 of the donors, most TCR beta V segments appeared in productive rearrangements about 90% or about 30% of the time, broadly matching IMGT annotations. Most TCR sequences were observed very rarely across donors, whereas some public TCRs were present in many individuals. In both the original and validation cohorts, the classifier was reported to diagnose cytomegalovirus status with high specificity and sensitivity. A group of highly shared sequence variants was considered likely to be a technical artifact of the sequencing pipeline. In a later analysis, HLA-associated TCR beta chains showed more clonal expansion and lower generation probabilities than non-associated chains that were equally common. Presence/absence analyses assumed roughly uniform sequencing depth across donors, an assumption that may not hold. Compared with the roughly 700-donor mean, donors in an Asian-associated ancestry cluster had fewer N-insertions in productive TCRs, according to a later genetic analysis. It was suggested by the authors that the approach could potentially be generalized to other disease states and immunological phenotypes. In a later analysis, the rate of TCR association differed among HLA loci, with DRB1 alleles having the most associated TCRs and HLA-C alleles having the fewest. Because the 87-base-pair reads could not distinguish some IMGT-functional V segments, including TRBV6-2 and TRBV6-3, those segments were excluded. CMV serostatus was the only immune exposure information available for the cohort. Because some donors lacked HLA typing at each locus, the association tests relied only on the typed subset. In vitro tests confirmed that three of the cytomegalovirus-associated TCR beta chains recognize cytomegalovirus antigens. In this cohort, only TCR beta chains were sequenced, and detectable features were limited by the absence of alpha or paired-chain data. A later analysis reported that several top co-occurrence clusters appeared linked to parvovirus B19, influenza, CMV and Epstein-Barr virus. Linkage disequilibrium might explain the correlated functional status among segregating V segments, but an unknown experimental factor could not be ruled out. A further reported finding was that TCR beta sequences accurately predicted the HLA-A and HLA-B alleles for most subjects in the first cohort. When HLA alleles, especially DR and DQ, strongly co-occurred, attributing TCR associations to individual alleles was difficult. The study gave a list of about 160 TCR beta chains associated with cytomegalovirus. An association between a missense DCLRE1C variant and V-gene and J-gene trimming of TCR beta chains was found in a later genetic analysis and replicated in an independent cohort.

Counted from cysteine to phenylalanine, this CDR3 has 13 amino acids. Only the CDR3 region is kept as DNA, spanning 39 bases read in frame from base 1. V is shortened by 4 bases, J by 4 bases, and the region joining them spans 10 bases. Reading the germline V gene (reference sequence) gives CDR1 LNHDA and CDR2 SQIVND. The cohort consisted of some 730 healthy bone marrow donors. At the time of sampling, every cohort member was nominally healthy, though immune exposures that went unrecorded were likely present. The donor tested CMV seropositive, placing the donor among the 289 seropositive members of the cohort. Every donor gave a peripheral blood sample, and the peripheral blood mononuclear cells from that sample were used for TCR beta sequencing. Genomic DNA was extracted from the blood cell samples with the Qiagen DNeasy Blood Extraction Kit. The receptor library was made with the immunoSEQ multiplex PCR assay. A mixture of 60 forward primers for TCR Vbeta segments and 13 reverse primers for TCR Jbeta segments was used in the multiplex PCR. The CDR3 region of rearranged TCR beta genes was amplified from genomic DNA by a multiplex PCR assay. On the Illumina HiSeq System, the amplified TCR beta libraries were sequenced as 87-base-pair reads. Processing in the source paper ran as follows. A later analysis counted around 72 million unique TCR beta chains across the 666 repertoires, and approximately 11 million of these chains were shared by at least two donors. To remove PCR and sequencing errors, raw reads were error-corrected and collapsed into unique sequences using a nearest-neighbor algorithm that merged closely related sequences. To assign V, D and J gene segments, CDR3 sequences were aligned to IMGT reference sequences. For a sequence to be retained, at least a six-nucleotide match to both a V gene segment and a J gene segment was required. A rearrangement counted as productive if the CDR3 had no stop codons and remained in frame with V and J, and every other rearrangement counted as non-productive. CDR3 was defined by IMGT convention, running from the second conserved V-encoded cysteine to the conserved J-encoded phenylalanine. In an earlier analysis of around 540 of the donors, sequences lacking an unambiguous match to a single V gene segment were excluded. In an earlier analysis of several hundred of the donors, a V segment was called functional when productive rearrangements were above 56.7%, and segregating when the standard deviation between donors exceeded 5%. A statistical classification framework was built for diagnosing cytomegalovirus status from the catalog of TCR beta chain sequences. V and J gene assignment, in a later analysis, came from comparing TCR nucleotide sequences with IMGT/GENE-DB human TR gene sequences. A later analysis assigned CDR3 sequences and most-parsimonious VDJ recombination scenarios with the TCRdist pipeline. A later analysis defined each TCR beta chain by its CDR3 amino acid sequence plus V-gene family, and excluded reads lacking a unique V-gene family. In a later analysis, approximately 640 highly shared, low-generation-probability nucleotide sequences were removed to address suspected cross-contamination and a sequencing artifact. A later analysis calculated a clonal expansion index for each public chain from normalized within-repertoire ranks of inferred template counts. In a later analysis, generation probabilities were computed using a VDJ recombination model fitted to out-of-frame rearrangements, and the results were checked against IGoR. In a later analysis, TCR-TCR, TCR-HLA and TCR-CMV co-occurrence was scored with hypergeometric tests, and a repertoire-size bias correction was applied to TCR pairs. A later analysis estimated false discovery rates by permuting HLA or CMV assignments 20 times. In a later analysis, co-occurring TCRs were grouped using DBSCAN, and TCRdist sequence similarity was added for clustering within HLA-allele-positive subsets. Repertoires with fewer than 30,000 or more than 120,000 public chains, plus five repertoires with anomalous nucleotide sharing, were excluded from co-occurrence clustering. TCRdb's version of the immuneACCESS table is confined to in-frame rearrangements and falls short of the full clone set. An unresolved V gene accounts for under half of the shortfall where checked; the remainder is of unknown origin. The DNA was the basis for D and trimming; V, J and clone size are from that table. The sample data list 100,000 to 150,000 clones, and around 77% of these were observed just once. The ten largest clones represent roughly 13% of the sample.

The material sequenced was PBMCs. The receptor's source is a woman between 35 and 50 years old in good health and CMV-seropositive. The sequence is built from TRBV19 and TRBJ2-5; D gene: possibly TRBD1, on 5 matching bases. The CDR3 protein sequence reads: CASSSVRGETQYF. The sequenced DNA: TGTGCCAGTAGTAGTGTAAGGGGAGAGACCCAGTACTTC. This CDR3, with the reference TRBV19 and TRBJ2-5 proteins standing in past its ends, gives the full variable domain DGGITQSPKYLFRKEGQNVTLSCEQNLNHDAMYWYRQDPGQGLRLIYYSQIVNDFQKGDIAEGYSVSREKKESFPLTVTSAQKNPTAFYLCASSSVRGETQYFGPGTRLLVL.